The TCR beta chain described here comes from a study of cytomegalovirus exposure and HLA in healthy donors. Vbeta (60) and Jbeta (13) primers were used in the PCR. Profiled with immunoSEQ multiplex PCR; TCRdb holds only in-frame clones, not every one. Here the sample spans some 200,000 clones, roughly 68% being singletons. The study's findings and limits: Analysis performed later showed TCR beta chains linked to HLA being more clonally expanded than equally common others. Prediction of most subjects' HLA-A and HLA-B alleles by TCR beta sequences was reportedly accurate. Three chains tied to CMV proved CMV antigen-specific in vitro.

Germline V CDR1 and CDR2: MDHEN, SYDVKM. The CDR3 is 14 residues long. Trimming pared 3 bases from V and 2 bases from J, leaving 10 bases between. As for this clone: Its antigen remains unknown.

The V gene is TRBV28, the J gene TRBJ1-1; maybe TRBD1 (5 bases). The receptor comes from a man aged 40-49 years in good health and CMV-seropositive. The specimen sequenced was PBMCs. CDR3: CASSFWDSNTEAFF. The CDR3 DNA reads as TGTGCCAGCAGTTTCTGGGACTCTAACACTGAAGCTTTCTTT.